This T cell receptor beta chain was captured by sequencing in a study of T cells in localized non-small cell lung cancer. This CDR3 region has 15 residues. The V segment lost 0 bases and the J segment 7 bases; nucleotides outside the gene matches: 5. Germline values: CDR1 SGHRS, CDR2 YFSETQ. Overall study results and limits: Tumor samples were not multi-region, leaving intratumor heterogeneity unexcluded. A higher density of T cells in blood coincided with extended overall survival. Adjacent uninvolved lung tissue had the highest T cell clonality, exceeding tumor.

Generated by immunoSEQ multiplex PCR, the TCRdb table keeps only in-frame clones and is missing some. The data hold some 6,700 clones, with approximately 16% observed a single time. Notes on this clone: No antigen is known for it.

The input for sequencing was normal lung tissue next to the tumor, taken before any cancer treatment. This sequence was found in an older male donor with stage II squamous cell lung carcinoma. This chain connects TRBV5-1 to TRBJ2-2; TRBD2 agrees at 8 bases. CDR3 DNA sequence: TGCGCCAGCAGCTTGGTAGCGGGGCCCTTCGGGGAGCTGTTTTTT. Amino acids: CASSLVAGPFGELFF.